This T cell receptor beta chain was recorded in a study of T-cell reconstitution after alpha-beta-depleted transplantation in children. The V gene lost 6 bases and the J gene lost 5 bases, with 17 bases spanning the gap. The CDR3 totals 15 residues. The study, taken as a whole, reports: About two months after transplant, alpha-beta T cells reportedly came from several hundred expanded graft clones. At the one-year point after transplant, T-cell counts and TCRbeta diversity were found to come mostly from T cells that had been newly produced. Some patients' high day-60 TCRbeta diversity was traced to surviving recipient T cells and thymic progenitors.

For TCRbeta, the library was prepared with unique molecular identifiers. TCRdb reprocessed the PCR reads via MiXCR and lists one record per CDR3 protein. The data show fewer than 450,000 distinct CDR3 sequences, about 16% seen once. On this clonotype: Its specificity is not known.

The receptor's source is a male patient between 2 and 15 years old who had a stem cell transplant for acute lymphoblastic leukemia, so the T cells may come from the graft donor. Sequences were derived from PBMCs, mostly from graft donor cells, sampled 360 days after TCRalphabeta/CD19-depleted stem cell transplant. The V call is TRBV12-3 or TRBV12-4, the J call TRBJ1-5, with D possibly TRBD1 on 6 matching bases. CDR3 in amino acids: CASSILDRRYQPQHF. CDR3 sequence (DNA): TGTGCCAGCAGCATCCTCGACAGGAGGTATCAGCCCCAGCATTTT.